Below are 18 T cell receptor beta chains sequenced from a single sample in a study of blood T cell repertoires in COVID-19. Sequencing was performed with immunoSEQ multiplex PCR; in TCRdb, only in-frame clones are kept and a portion is missing. The table includes about 46,000 clones, 80% to 85% detected once. Sample: peripheral blood. The receptors come from a man aged 55 to 70 with active COVID-19.

The CDR3: CASSEGQGGSYGYTF. CDR3 DNA: TGTGCCAGCAGTGAGGGACAGGGAGGGAGCTATGGCTACACCTTC. The chain is built from TRBV9 and TRBJ1-2; TRBD1 agrees at 9 bases. Germline lookup yields CDR1 SGDLS and CDR2 YYNGEE. V shed 5 bases, J shed 4 bases, and the junction held 9 bases outside the gene matches. The CDR3 is 15 amino acids. Full variable domain (rest looked up from reference TRBV9 and TRBJ1-2): DSGVTQTPKHLITATGQRVTLRCSPRSGDLSVYWYQQSLDQGLQFLIQYYNGEERAKGNILERFSAQQFPDLHSELNLSSLELGDSALYFCASSEGQGGSYGYTFGSGTRLTVV.

This rearrangement joins TRBV5-1 to TRBJ2-5; a possible D gene is TRBD1 (6 bases). The CDR3 runs 14 residues. Germline CDR1 is SGHRS and CDR2 is YFSETQ. V was clipped by 0 bases and J by 5 bases, with 11 bases between them. DNA of the CDR3: TGCGCCAGCAGCTTGGTACAGGGCGGGGAGACCCAGTACTTC. It specifies CASSLVQGGETQYF.

V and J are TRBV14 and TRBJ2-1; D call uncertain. Germline V gene lookup returns CDR1 SGHDN and CDR2 FVKESK. V lost 0 bases and J 8 bases, leaving 5 bases between the germline ends. The CDR3 covers 12 residues. CDR3 bases: TGTGCCAGCAGCCAAGATGGCCATGAGCAGTTCTTC. Protein product: CASSQDGHEQFF.

This clone was seen a few times. V usage is TRBV20-1 and J usage is TRBJ1-2, with D perhaps matching TRBD1 (6 bases). Germline CDR1 reads DFQATT; CDR2 reads SNEGSKA (reference sequence). The CDR3 is made up of 10 amino acids. V lost 6 bases and J lost 10, with 12 bases in between. CDR3 loop: CSAGDTYYTF. The CDR3 bases are TGCAGTGCGGGGGACACCTACTACACCTTC.

This chain links TRBV7-2 with TRBJ2-7, with 8 bases fitting TRBD1. The CDR3 sequence is 16 residues long. J lost 0 bases, V lost 6 bases, and 10 bases had no gene match. Per germline, CDR1 SGHTA and CDR2 FQGNSA. DNA for the CDR3: TGTGCCAGCAGTACCCGAGGGGGGACAGGCTCCTACGAGCAGTACTTC. Translation: CASSTRGGTGSYEQYF.

The genes are TRBV7-2 and TRBJ2-3; D possibly corresponds to TRBD2 (6 bases). V gave up 5 bases and J gave up 7 bases, with 13 bases separating them. The CDR3 has 13 amino acids. Germline V gives CDR1 SGHTA, CDR2 FQGNSA. CDR3: CASSRDLKYTQYF. The CDR3 DNA follows: TGTGCCAGCAGCCGGGACTTAAAATATACGCAGTATTTT. Combining the CDR3 with reference TRBV7-2 and TRBJ2-3 gives the whole variable domain GAGVSQSPSNKVTEKGKDVELRCDPISGHTALYWYRQSLGQGLEFLIYFQGNSAPDKSGLPSDRFSAERTGGSVSTLTIQRTQQEDSAVYLCASSRDLKYTQYFGPGTRLTVL.

The chain uses TRBV19 and TRBJ2-7, with TRBD1 matching 10 bases. The CDR3 totals 15 residues. V trimming: 5 bases; J trimming: 6 bases; junction bases outside the gene matches: 10. Germline V CDR1 and CDR2: LNHDA, SQIVND (reference sequence). The CDR3 protein is CASSPGTGVRLEQYF. CDR3 sequence (DNA): TGTGCCAGTAGTCCCGGGACAGGGGTTCGTCTCGAGCAGTACTTC.

This clone turned up a few times. The chain carries TRBV10-3 and TRBJ2-7; D is unresolved. V shed 4 bases and J shed 3 bases, with 7 bases lying between them. This CDR3 is 12 amino acids long. The germline gives CDR1 ENHRY, CDR2 SYGVKD. CDR3 sequence reads: CAISGDNYEQYF. CDR3 coding DNA: TGTGCCATCAGTGGAGACAACTACGAGCAGTACTTC.

The chain recombines TRBV3-1 (or the pseudogene TRBV3-2) with TRBJ2-1; a possible D gene is TRBD2 (6 bases). Germline V gene sequence: CDR1 LGHDT, CDR2 YNNKEL (reference sequence). The V gene lost 4 bases and the J gene lost 2 bases, with 12 bases spanning the gap. The CDR3 runs 15 residues. The CDR3 protein is CASSPRLATYNEQFF. Written as DNA, the CDR3 is TGTGCCAGCAGCCCCCGCCTAGCGACCTACAATGAGCAGTTCTTC.

This chain joins TRBV9 and TRBJ2-4, with D possibly being TRBD2 (6 bases). The germline V gene has CDR1 SGDLS and CDR2 YYNGEE. The V end lost 1 base, the J end lost 6 bases, and 11 bases lay between the germline ends. The CDR3 runs 14 residues. The CDR3 DNA is TGTGCCAGCAGCGTACAGGGACTGGGAAACATTCAGTACTTC. Its translation is CASSVQGLGNIQYF.

The chain joins TRBV3-1 (or the pseudogene TRBV3-2) to TRBJ1-1, with D possibly matching TRBD1 (5 bases). V lost 2 bases to trimming and J lost 4 bases, with 17 bases between them. This CDR3 spans 16 amino acids. Germline V CDR1 and CDR2: LGHDT, YNNKEL (reference sequence). The CDR3 region has the DNA TGTGCCAGCAGCCAAATCACGGCCGGGAGGGGCACTGAAGCTTTCTTT. It specifies CASSQITAGRGTEAFF.

CDR3: CASSTGANEQFF. The CDR3 DNA reads TGTGCCAGCAGCACAGGGGCCAATGAGCAGTTCTTC. The chain joins TRBV6-5 to TRBJ2-1, with 7 positions matching TRBD1. The CDR3 covers 12 residues. Germline-derived CDR1 and CDR2 are MNHEY and SVGAGI. V lost 6 bases to trimming and J lost 6 bases; unmatched junction nucleotides: 2.

The rearrangement uses TRBV24-1 and TRBJ2-3; 11 positions match TRBD2. Germline CDR1 and CDR2: KGHDR and SFDVKD. The CDR3 is 13 residues long. Trimming at V came to 11 bases and at J to 6 bases, leaving 6 bases not matched to a gene. In DNA, the CDR3 is TGTGCCATTAGCGGGGGGGCCAGGGATACGCAGTATTTT. It yields the protein CAISGGARDTQYF.

This chain uses TRBV28 with TRBJ2-1; 7 bases align to TRBD1. Per germline, CDR1 MDHEN and CDR2 SYDVKM. The CDR3 extends over 15 amino acids. Germline trimming cut 5 bases from V and 4 bases from J; bases unmatched to any gene: 8. The CDR3 DNA is TGTGCCAGCAGTCCAGACAGGGTCTCTTACAATGAGCAGTTCTTC. Translated, it gives CASSPDRVSYNEQFF.

The rearrangement joins TRBV7-9 to TRBJ2-1; TRBD1 agrees at 11 bases. Germline V CDR1 and CDR2: SEHNR, FQNEAQ (reference sequence). There are 16 residues in the CDR3. V shed 4 bases, J shed 8 bases, and the junction held 10 bases outside the gene matches. CDR3 loop: CASSYPSGQGVYEQFF. CDR3 coding DNA: TGTGCCAGCAGCTACCCGTCGGGACAGGGGGTCTATGAGCAGTTCTTC.

The rearrangement links TRBV2 to TRBJ2-3; 9 nucleotides align to TRBD1. V lost 4 bases to trimming and J lost 3 bases; unmatched junction nucleotides: 11. Germline-derived CDR1 and CDR2 are SNHLY and FYNNEI. There are 17 residues in the CDR3. The CDR3 loop is CASSVDPTGGLTDTQYF. CDR3 coding DNA: TGTGCCAGCAGTGTTGATCCGACAGGGGGTCTAACAGATACGCAGTATTTT.

V and J are TRBV4-3 and TRBJ1-5, with 7 bases lining up with TRBD1. Germline CDR1 reads LGHNA; CDR2 reads YSLEER. CDR3 length: 15 residues. With V trimmed by 0 bases and J by 6 bases, 5 bases remained unmatched. CDR3 sequence reads: CASSQDHAGGQPQHF. As DNA, the CDR3 is TGCGCCAGCAGCCAAGATCATGCAGGGGGTCAGCCCCAGCATTTT.

The chain recombines TRBV7-9 with TRBJ1-6, with 11 positions matching TRBD1. After removal of 5 bases from V and 10 bases from J, the junction contained 7 bases not matched to a gene. In germline, CDR1 is SEHNR, CDR2 FQNEAQ (reference sequence). This CDR3 has 15 residues. CDR3 protein: CASSPGGTGGSPLHF. CDR3 nucleotides: TGTGCCAGCAGCCCGGGCGGGACAGGGGGGTCACCCCTCCACTTT.